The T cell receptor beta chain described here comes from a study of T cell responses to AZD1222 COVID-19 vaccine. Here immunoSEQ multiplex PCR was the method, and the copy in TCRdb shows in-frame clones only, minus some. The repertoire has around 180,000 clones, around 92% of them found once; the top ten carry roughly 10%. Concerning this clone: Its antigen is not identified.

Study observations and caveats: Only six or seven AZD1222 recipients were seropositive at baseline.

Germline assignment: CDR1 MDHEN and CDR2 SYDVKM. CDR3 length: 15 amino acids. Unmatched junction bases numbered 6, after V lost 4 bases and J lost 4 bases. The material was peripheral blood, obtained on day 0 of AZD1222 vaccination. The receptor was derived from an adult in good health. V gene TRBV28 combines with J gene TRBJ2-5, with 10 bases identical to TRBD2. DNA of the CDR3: TGTGCCAGCAGTTCAGCGGGGGGGCGAGTAGAGACCCAGTACTTC. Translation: CASSSAGGRVETQYF.